A single sample is the source of the 28 T cell receptor beta chains below, sequenced in a study of radiation and T cells in renal cell carcinoma. Time point reported: blood 4 weeks post-SBRT, at nephrectomy. Treatment in this sample: 15 Gy SBRT to primary tumor, nephrectomy 4 weeks later. Clones were read by immunoSEQ multiplex PCR, and TCRdb kept only the in-frame ones, dropping some. The table includes some 97,000 clones, 84% detected once. The source was blood, collected from a patient whose treatment included radiotherapy and nephrectomy. The receptors were sampled from a man in his 60s with renal cell carcinoma.

The chain couples TRBV5-1 to TRBJ2-2; D might be TRBD1 (5 bases). The V end was cut by 5 bases, the J end by 4 bases, with 15 bases between. Per germline, CDR1 SGHRS and CDR2 YFSETQ. The CDR3 has 15 residues. The CDR3 coding sequence is TGCGCCAGCAGTTATACAGGTTCTCGCACCGGGGAGCTGTTTTTT. This encodes CASSYTGSRTGELFF.

The rearrangement joins TRBV5-1 to TRBJ2-1; D is unresolved. The germline CDR1 and CDR2 sequences are SGHRS and YFSETQ. Deletions cut 0 bases from V and 2 bases from J, with 3 bases between. This CDR3 contains 13 residues. CDR3 in amino acids: CASSLETYNEQFF. The CDR3 DNA sequence: TGCGCCAGCAGCTTGGAAACCTACAATGAGCAGTTCTTC.

The DNA for the CDR3 is TGTGCCAGCAGTGAAGTAACGGAGGTTTGGGAAGCTTTCTTT. Amino acids: CASSEVTEVWEAFF. The rearrangement links TRBV2 to TRBJ1-1; D remains ambiguous. Trimming left V 1 base short and J 8 bases short, with 14 bases between. The CDR3 consists of 14 residues. Germline V lookup: CDR1 SNHLY, CDR2 FYNNEI.

The chain carries TRBV5-1 and TRBJ2-3; TRBD1 is a possible D gene (6 bases). The V and J ends lost 4 bases and 5 bases respectively, with 14 bases between them. CDR3 length equals 14 residues. Germline-derived CDR1 and CDR2 are SGHRS and YFSETQ. CDR3: CASSQTGLIDTQYF. CDR3 sequence (DNA): TGCGCCAGCAGCCAAACAGGGTTGATAGATACGCAGTATTTT.

The chain employs TRBV7-8 and TRBJ2-3; 8 positions match TRBD2. CDR3 size: 16 residues. The V gene end was trimmed by 1 base and the J gene end by 5 bases; junction bases not matched to a gene: 8. CDR1 and CDR2 from the germline V gene are SGHVS and FQNEAQ. Here the CDR3 reads CASSLDGAGGGDTQYF. The CDR3 DNA reads TGTGCCAGCAGCTTAGATGGGGCGGGAGGAGGAGATACGCAGTATTTT.

CDR3 nucleotides: TGTGCCAGCAGTTTCACTCACCAGAACAATGAGCAGTTCTTC. Translation gives CASSFTHQNNEQFF. The chain combines TRBV2 with TRBJ2-1; D not certain. Germline lookup yields CDR1 SNHLY and CDR2 FYNNEI. V dropped 5 bases and J dropped 5 bases, with 13 bases sitting between them. The CDR3 sequence is 14 residues long.

This chain uses TRBV20-1 with TRBJ2-5; D is unclear. The J call may be mistaken, given a closer DNA end match to TRBJ2-7. Germline CDR1 is DFQATT and CDR2 is SNEGSKA (reference sequence). The CDR3 contains 11 residues. CDR3 protein: CSARLTYEQYF. In DNA form, the CDR3 reads TGCAGTGCTAGGCTCACCTACGAGCAGTACTTC.

This clone has just one count. The genes are TRBV5-4 and TRBJ2-3; no firm D call. Germline V gives CDR1 SGHNT, CDR2 YYREEE (reference sequence). This CDR3 region has 11 residues. V was shortened by 0 bases and J by 5 bases, with 1 base between the two germline ends. CDR3 in amino acids: CASSLVDTQYF. For the CDR3, the DNA is TGTGCCAGCAGCTTGGTAGATACGCAGTATTTT.

J is TRBJ2-7 and V is TRBV15, with D perhaps given as TRBD1 or TRBD2 (5 bases each). The CDR3 totals 14 residues. V was shortened by 0 bases and J by 2 bases, with 8 bases between the two germline ends. From germline, CDR1 is LNHNV and CDR2 YYDKDF (reference sequence). The DNA of the CDR3 is TGTGCCACCAGCAGAGATCCGGGGCCCTACGAGCAGTACTTC. It specifies CATSRDPGPYEQYF.

This rearrangement joins TRBV4-1 to TRBJ2-1, with unresolved D. CDR1 is MGHRA, CDR2 YSYEKL, per germline. V shed 4 bases and J shed 0 bases, with 10 bases lying between them. The CDR3 contains 15 residues. CDR3 region: CASSPFAPSYNEQFF. DNA of the CDR3: TGCGCCAGCAGCCCTTTTGCCCCCTCCTACAATGAGCAGTTCTTC.

The CDR3 loop is CASSQVRGRSSYEQYF. The CDR3 nucleotides read TGTGCCAGCAGCCAAGTCAGAGGCAGGAGCTCCTACGAGCAGTACTTC. The chain is built from TRBV14 and TRBJ2-7; D uncertain. V lost 1 base and J 0 bases, leaving 13 bases between the germline ends. This CDR3 region has 16 residues. Germline V CDR1 and CDR2: SGHDN, FVKESK.

The chain uses TRBV2 and TRBJ1-5; a possible D gene is TRBD1 (5 bases). V was pared by 1 base and J by 7 bases, with 11 bases between. The germline V gene encodes CDR1 SNHLY and CDR2 FYNNEI. The CDR3 totals 14 residues. DNA for the CDR3: TGTGCCAGCAGTGAAGTCGGCAGGGCCCAGCCCCAGCATTTT. Its translation is CASSEVGRAQPQHF.

The J gene is TRBJ2-3, the V gene TRBV28; D is unclear. V lost 7 bases and J lost 1, with 18 bases in between. Germline-derived CDR1 and CDR2 are MDHEN and SYDVKM. The CDR3 spans 16 residues. As DNA, the CDR3 is TGTGCCAGCACCCTTCAAGGGCACCTGGGCACAGATACGCAGTATTTT. Amino acid sequence: CASTLQGHLGTDTQYF. Drawing the rest from reference TRBV28 and TRBJ2-3, the complete variable domain is DVKVTQSSRYLVKRTGEKVFLECVQDMDHENMFWYRQDPGLGLRLIYFSYDVKMKEKGDIPEGYSVSREKKERFSLILESASTNQTSMYLCASTLQGHLGTDTQYFGPGTRLTVL.

The V gene is TRBV6-4, the J gene TRBJ2-2; TRBD2 matches at 9 bases. The CDR3 is 14 amino acids. V shed 6 bases and J 6 bases; nucleotides not matched to a gene: 5. The germline CDR1 and CDR2 sequences are MRHNA and SNTAGT. CDR3 in amino acids: CASSKLAGSGELFF. The CDR3 DNA reads as TGTGCCAGCAGCAAACTAGCGGGTTCCGGGGAGCTGTTTTTT.

The CDR3, as DNA: TGTGCCAGCAGCCAAGGTCCCGTTAAGGGGGAGCAGTACTTC. This translates into CASSQGPVKGEQYF. This rearrangement joins TRBV14 to TRBJ2-7, with D possibly TRBD1 on 5 matching bases. The germline V and J ends were trimmed by 1 base and 7 bases, with 14 bases remaining between them. From germline, CDR1 is SGHDN and CDR2 FVKESK. The length of the CDR3 is 14 residues.

This chain joins TRBV6-5 and TRBJ1-2; D ambiguous. V shed 8 bases and J shed 4 bases, with 14 bases lying between them. The CDR3 is 13 amino acids. The V gene's germline CDR1 is MNHEY and CDR2 SVGAGI. CDR3: CASAGRSLYGYTF. For the CDR3, the DNA is TGTGCCAGCGCGGGCCGCTCCCTCTATGGCTACACCTTC.

V and J are TRBV28 and TRBJ2-7; 7 nucleotides align to TRBD1. This CDR3 comprises 18 residues. V shed 0 bases and J 6 bases; nucleotides not matched to a gene: 17. Germline V gene sequence: CDR1 MDHEN, CDR2 SYDVKM. CDR3 coding DNA: TGTGCCAGCAGTTTATGGAAAGAAGTTAGACAGGGTTCGCGCGAGCAGTACTTC. It yields the protein CASSLWKEVRQGSREQYF.

The chain carries TRBV6-6 and TRBJ1-2; 10 positions agree with TRBD1. Germline V gene lookup returns CDR1 MNHNY and CDR2 SVGAGI (reference sequence). CDR3 length: 14 residues. After removal of 2 bases from V and 8 bases from J, the junction contained 5 bases not matched to a gene. For the CDR3, the DNA is TGTGCCAGCAGTTACGGGGACAGGGGCGGGGGCTACACCTTC. Translated, it gives CASSYGDRGGGYTF.

The rearrangement uses TRBV5-1 and TRBJ2-3; D possibly corresponds to TRBD2 (6 bases). Per germline, CDR1 SGHRS and CDR2 YFSETQ. The CDR3 length is 15 residues. V lost 2 bases and J lost 2, with 12 bases in between. The CDR3 DNA is TGCGCCAGCAGCTTAGGAGGGAGGTACACAGATACGCAGTATTTT. Translating gives CASSLGGRYTDTQYF.

The chain joins TRBV15 to TRBJ1-2; TRBD1 aligns across 7 bases. The CDR3 spans 15 residues. CDR1 LNHNV and CDR2 YYDKDF come from the germline V gene (reference sequence). Unmatched junction bases numbered 6, after V lost 3 bases and J lost 2 bases. CDR3 nucleotide sequence: TGTGCCACCAGCAGGAGACAGGGTGCGAACTATGGCTACACCTTC. It encodes CATSRRQGANYGYTF. Based on the CDR3 plus reference TRBV15 and TRBJ1-2, the full variable domain is DAMVIQNPRYQVTQFGKPVTLSCSQTLNHNVMYWYQQKSSQAPKLLFHYYDKDFNNEADTPDNFQSRRPNTSFCFLDIRSPGLGDTAMYLCATSRRQGANYGYTFGSGTRLTVV.

This chain links TRBV6-5 with TRBJ2-7; 8 bases line up with TRBD1. Per the germline V gene, CDR1 is MNHEY and CDR2 is SVGAGI. V lost 4 bases and J lost 3; bases outside the gene matches: 5. The CDR3 sequence is 14 residues long. CDR3 region: CASSSQGANYEQYF. As DNA, the CDR3 is TGTGCCAGCAGTTCCCAGGGGGCGAACTACGAGCAGTACTTC.

V is TRBV2 and J is TRBJ2-7; D remains ambiguous. Germline CDR1 SNHLY, CDR2 FYNNEI. V was trimmed by 2 bases and J by 0 bases, leaving 5 bases between them. This CDR3 comprises 13 residues. The CDR3 nucleotides read TGTGCCAGCAGTGAACAGCCCTCCTACGAGCAGTACTTC. It codes for CASSEQPSYEQYF.

V usage is TRBV7-2 and J usage is TRBJ2-1; 8 nucleotides align to TRBD2. Germline V gene data show CDR1 as SGHTA and CDR2 as FQGNSA. The CDR3 is 19 amino acids. V lost 1 base, J lost 0 bases, and 11 bases stayed unmatched. The DNA for the CDR3 is TGTGCCAGCAGCTTAGATAGCCTAGCGGGTCAGAGCTCCTACAATGAGCAGTTCTTC. Its protein is CASSLDSLAGQSSYNEQFF.

V is TRBV19 and J is TRBJ1-4, with 10 bases that match TRBD1. Germline V CDR1 and CDR2: LNHDA, SQIVND (reference sequence). The length of the CDR3 is 17 residues. V shed 6 bases, J shed 4 bases, and the junction held 11 bases outside the gene matches. CDR3 bases: TGTGCCAGTAGAGAGGGGACAGGGGTAACTCTTAATGAAAAACTGTTTTTT. This encodes CASREGTGVTLNEKLFF.

This rearrangement joins TRBV27 to TRBJ2-7; 10 nucleotides agree with TRBD2. With V trimmed by 6 bases and J by 1 base, 3 bases remained unmatched. The CDR3 extends over 14 amino acids. Germline values: CDR1 MNHEY, CDR2 SMNVEV (reference sequence). Here the CDR3 DNA reads TGTGCCAGCAGGGGACTAGCGTCATCCTACGAGCAGTACTTC. Its protein product is CASRGLASSYEQYF.

The rearrangement uses TRBV28 and TRBJ1-1, with 7 positions matching TRBD1. The ends lost 5 bases at V and 0 bases at J; junction bases unmatched: 6. The CDR3 is 15 amino acids. From germline, CDR1 is MDHEN and CDR2 SYDVKM. This CDR3 is CASSPQGPMNTEAFF. The CDR3, as DNA: TGTGCCAGCAGTCCACAGGGGCCCATGAACACTGAAGCTTTCTTT.

A single count supports this clone. The rearrangement uses TRBV27 and TRBJ1-4, with 7 bases fitting TRBD1. This CDR3 is built from 17 residues. The V segment lost 5 bases and the J segment 5 bases; nucleotides outside the gene matches: 14. Germline V gene sequence: CDR1 MNHEY, CDR2 SMNVEV (reference sequence). CDR3 sequence reads: CASSPGQEFLQNEKLFF. The CDR3 bases are TGTGCCAGCAGTCCCGGACAGGAATTCTTGCAAAATGAAAAACTGTTTTTT.

The J gene is TRBJ2-7, the V gene TRBV19, with no clear D. Germline V CDR1 and CDR2: LNHDA, SQIVND (reference sequence). CDR3 size: 12 residues. V lost 1 base to trimming and J lost 6 bases, with 7 bases between them. The CDR3 coding sequence is TGTGCCAGTAGTATAGCGGGTCTCGAGCAGTACTTC. Translation gives CASSIAGLEQYF.